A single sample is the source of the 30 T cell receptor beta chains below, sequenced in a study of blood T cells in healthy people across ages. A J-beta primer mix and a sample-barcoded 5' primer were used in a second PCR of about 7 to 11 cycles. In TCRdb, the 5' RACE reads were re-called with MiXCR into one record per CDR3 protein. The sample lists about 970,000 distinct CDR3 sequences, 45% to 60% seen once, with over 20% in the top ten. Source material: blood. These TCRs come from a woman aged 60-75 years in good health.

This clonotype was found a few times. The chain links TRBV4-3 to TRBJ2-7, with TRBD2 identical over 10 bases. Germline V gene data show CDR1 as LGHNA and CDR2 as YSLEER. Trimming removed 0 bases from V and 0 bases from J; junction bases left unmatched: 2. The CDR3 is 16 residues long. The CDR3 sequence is CASSQDASGSSYEQYF. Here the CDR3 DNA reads TGCGCCAGCAGCCAAGATGCTAGCGGGAGCTCCTACGAGCAGTACTTC.

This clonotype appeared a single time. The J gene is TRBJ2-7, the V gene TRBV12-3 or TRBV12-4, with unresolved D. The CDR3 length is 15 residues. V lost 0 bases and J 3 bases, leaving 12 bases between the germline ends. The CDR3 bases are TGTGCCAGCAGTTTAGCAGCAGGCAGCCGCTACGAGCAGTACTTC. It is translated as CASSLAAGSRYEQYF.

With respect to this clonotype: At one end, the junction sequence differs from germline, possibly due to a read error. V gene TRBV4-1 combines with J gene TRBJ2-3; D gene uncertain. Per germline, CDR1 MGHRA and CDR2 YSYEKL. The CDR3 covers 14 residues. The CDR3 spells CVSSQSPHTDTQYF. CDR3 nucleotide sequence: TGCGTCAGCAGCCAGAGCCCACACACAGATACGCAGTATTTT.

The CDR3 sequence: CASSLPKTSTDTQYF. The CDR3 nucleotides read TGTGCCAGCAGTTTACCTAAGACTAGCACAGATACGCAGTATTTT. The V call is TRBV12-3 or TRBV12-4, the J call TRBJ2-3; unclear D gene. The V end was cut by 2 bases, the J end by 0 bases, with 9 bases between. The CDR3 contains 15 residues.

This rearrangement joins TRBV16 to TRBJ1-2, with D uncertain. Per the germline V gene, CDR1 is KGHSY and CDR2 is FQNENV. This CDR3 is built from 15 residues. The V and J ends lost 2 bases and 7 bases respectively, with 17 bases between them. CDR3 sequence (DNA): TGTGCCAGCAGCCAAGACTCACTGGGAGATGGTGGCTACACCTTC. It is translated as CASSQDSLGDGGYTF.

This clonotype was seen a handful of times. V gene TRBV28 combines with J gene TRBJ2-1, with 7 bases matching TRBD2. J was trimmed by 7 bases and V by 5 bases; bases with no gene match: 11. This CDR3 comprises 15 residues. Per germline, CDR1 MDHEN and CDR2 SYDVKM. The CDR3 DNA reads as TGTGCCAGCAGTGGGGGACTATGGGATTTAAATGAGCAGTTCTTC. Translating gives CASSGGLWDLNEQFF.

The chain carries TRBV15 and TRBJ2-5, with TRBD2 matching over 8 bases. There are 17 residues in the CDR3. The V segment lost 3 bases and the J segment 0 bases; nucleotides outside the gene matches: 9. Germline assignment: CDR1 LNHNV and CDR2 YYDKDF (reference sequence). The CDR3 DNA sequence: TGTGCCACCAGCAGGGTGGGACTAGGGCGGAACCAAGAGACCCAGTACTTC. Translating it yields CATSRVGLGRNQETQYF.

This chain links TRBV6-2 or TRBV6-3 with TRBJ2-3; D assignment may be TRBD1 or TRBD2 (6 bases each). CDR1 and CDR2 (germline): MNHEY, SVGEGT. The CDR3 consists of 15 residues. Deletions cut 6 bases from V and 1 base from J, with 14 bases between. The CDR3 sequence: CASSRNRGRTDTQYF. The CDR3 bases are TGTGCCAGCAGCCGCAATCGGGGGCGCACAGATACGCAGTATTTT.

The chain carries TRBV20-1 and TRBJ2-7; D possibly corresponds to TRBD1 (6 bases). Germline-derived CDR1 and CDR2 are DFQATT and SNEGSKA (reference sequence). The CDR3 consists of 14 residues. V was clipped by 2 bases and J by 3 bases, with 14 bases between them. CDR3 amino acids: CSARRRDRIYEQYF. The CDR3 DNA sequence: TGCAGTGCTAGAAGGAGAGACAGGATCTACGAGCAGTACTTC.

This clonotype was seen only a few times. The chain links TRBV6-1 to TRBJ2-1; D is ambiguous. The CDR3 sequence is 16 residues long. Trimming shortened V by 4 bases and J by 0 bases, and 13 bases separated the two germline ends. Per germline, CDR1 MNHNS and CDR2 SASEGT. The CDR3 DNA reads TGTGCCAGCAGTGGGGGTACAAGGAGCTCCTACAATGAGCAGTTCTTC. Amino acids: CASSGGTRSSYNEQFF.

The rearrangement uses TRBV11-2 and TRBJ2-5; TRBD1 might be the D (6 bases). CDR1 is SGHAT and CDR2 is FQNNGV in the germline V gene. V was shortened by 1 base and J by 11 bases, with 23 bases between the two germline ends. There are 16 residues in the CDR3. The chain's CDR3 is CASSLVGQGMGMEQYF. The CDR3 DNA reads TGTGCCAGCAGCTTAGTCGGGCAGGGGATGGGGATGGAGCAGTACTTC.

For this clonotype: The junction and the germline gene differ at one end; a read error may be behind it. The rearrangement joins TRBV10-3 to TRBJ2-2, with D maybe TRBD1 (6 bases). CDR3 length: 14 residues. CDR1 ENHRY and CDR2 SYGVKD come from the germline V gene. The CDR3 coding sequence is TGTGCCATTTCCCCGGGACAAGACACCGGGGCGCTGTTTTTT. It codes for CAISPGQDTGALFF.

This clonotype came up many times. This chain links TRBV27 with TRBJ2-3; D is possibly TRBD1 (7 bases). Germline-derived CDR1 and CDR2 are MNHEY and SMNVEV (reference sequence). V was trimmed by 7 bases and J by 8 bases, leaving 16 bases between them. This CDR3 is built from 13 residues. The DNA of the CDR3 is TGTGCCAGCAATCCGACAGGGACTCCTACGCAGTATTTT. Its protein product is CASNPTGTPTQYF.

CDR3 protein: CASSFEIPDTQYF. CDR3 coding DNA: TGTGCCAGCAGCTTTGAGATCCCAGATACGCAGTATTTT. This chain uses TRBV14 with TRBJ2-3, with no clear D. This CDR3 has 13 residues. The germline CDR1 and CDR2 sequences are SGHDN and FVKESK. V was cut by 5 bases and J by 4 bases, with 10 bases left in between.

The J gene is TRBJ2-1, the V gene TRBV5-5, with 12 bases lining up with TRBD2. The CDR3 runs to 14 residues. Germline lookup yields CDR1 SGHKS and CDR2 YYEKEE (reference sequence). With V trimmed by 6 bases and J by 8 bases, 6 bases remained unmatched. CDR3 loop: CASTPTSGSHEQFF. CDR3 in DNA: TGTGCCAGCACACCGACTAGCGGGAGCCATGAGCAGTTCTTC.

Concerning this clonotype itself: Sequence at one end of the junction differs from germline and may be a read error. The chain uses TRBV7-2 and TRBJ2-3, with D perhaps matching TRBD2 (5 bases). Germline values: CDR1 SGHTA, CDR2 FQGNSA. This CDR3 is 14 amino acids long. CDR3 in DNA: TGTGCCAGCAGCATGATACTAGGCACAAATACGCAGTATTTT. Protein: CASSMILGTNTQYF.

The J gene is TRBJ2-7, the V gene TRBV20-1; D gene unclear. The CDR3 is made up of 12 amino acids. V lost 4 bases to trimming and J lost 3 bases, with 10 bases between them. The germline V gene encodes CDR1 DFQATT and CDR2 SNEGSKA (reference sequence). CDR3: CSAIKDGYEQYF. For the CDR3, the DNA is TGCAGTGCTATTAAGGACGGCTACGAGCAGTACTTC.

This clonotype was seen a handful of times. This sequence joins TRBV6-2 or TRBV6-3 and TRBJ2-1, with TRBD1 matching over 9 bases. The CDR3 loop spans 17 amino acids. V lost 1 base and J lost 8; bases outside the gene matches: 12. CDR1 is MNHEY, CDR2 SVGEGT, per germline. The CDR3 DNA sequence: TGTGCCAGCAGTTACTTGATAGGACAGGGGTTTGGTGATGAGCAGTTCTTC. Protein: CASSYLIGQGFGDEQFF.

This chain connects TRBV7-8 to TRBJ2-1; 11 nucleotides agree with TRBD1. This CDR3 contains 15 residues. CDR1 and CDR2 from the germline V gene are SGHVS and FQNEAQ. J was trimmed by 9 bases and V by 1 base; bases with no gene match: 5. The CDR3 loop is CASSLGTGGLGEQFF. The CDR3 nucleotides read TGTGCCAGCAGCTTAGGGACAGGGGGCCTGGGTGAGCAGTTCTTC.

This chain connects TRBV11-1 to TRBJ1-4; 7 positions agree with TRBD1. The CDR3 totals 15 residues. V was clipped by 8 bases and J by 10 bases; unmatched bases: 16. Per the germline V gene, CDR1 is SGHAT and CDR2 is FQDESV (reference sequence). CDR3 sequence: CASAEFGTDLRKLFF. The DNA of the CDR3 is TGTGCCAGCGCGGAATTCGGGACAGACCTTCGAAAACTGTTTTTT.

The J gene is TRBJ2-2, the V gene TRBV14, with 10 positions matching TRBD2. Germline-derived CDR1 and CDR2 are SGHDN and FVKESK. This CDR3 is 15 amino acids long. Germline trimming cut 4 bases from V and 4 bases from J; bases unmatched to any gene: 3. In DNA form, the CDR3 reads TGTGCCAGCAGCCCCTCTAGCGGGAGCACCGGGGAGCTGTTTTTT. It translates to CASSPSSGSTGELFF.

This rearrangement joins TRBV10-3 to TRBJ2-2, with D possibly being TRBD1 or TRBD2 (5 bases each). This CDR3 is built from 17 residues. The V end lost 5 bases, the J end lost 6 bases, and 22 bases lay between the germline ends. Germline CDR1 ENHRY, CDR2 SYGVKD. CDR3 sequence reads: CAISPLTPGARAGELFF. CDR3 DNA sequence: TGTGCCATCAGTCCTCTAACACCCGGGGCCCGGGCCGGGGAGCTGTTTTTT.

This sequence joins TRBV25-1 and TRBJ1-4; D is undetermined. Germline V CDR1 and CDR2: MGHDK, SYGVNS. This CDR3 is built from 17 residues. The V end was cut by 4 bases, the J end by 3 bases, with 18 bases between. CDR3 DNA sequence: TGTGCCAGCAGTGTCCGGTTGGGAGGACTTTCTAATGAAAAACTGTTTTTT. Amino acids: CASSVRLGGLSNEKLFF.

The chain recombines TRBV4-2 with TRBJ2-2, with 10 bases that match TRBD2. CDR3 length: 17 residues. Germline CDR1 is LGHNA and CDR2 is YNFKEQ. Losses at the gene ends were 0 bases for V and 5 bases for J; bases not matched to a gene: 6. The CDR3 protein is CASSQDPGTSVTGELFF. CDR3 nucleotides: TGTGCCAGCAGCCAAGATCCCGGGACTAGCGTAACCGGGGAGCTGTTTTTT.

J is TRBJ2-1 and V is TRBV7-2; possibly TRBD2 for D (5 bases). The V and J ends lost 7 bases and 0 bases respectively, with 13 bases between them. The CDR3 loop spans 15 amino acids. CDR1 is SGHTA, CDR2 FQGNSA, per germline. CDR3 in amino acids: CASNLKRSSYNEQFF. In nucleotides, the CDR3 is TGTGCCAGCAACCTAAAGCGGAGCTCCTACAATGAGCAGTTCTTC.

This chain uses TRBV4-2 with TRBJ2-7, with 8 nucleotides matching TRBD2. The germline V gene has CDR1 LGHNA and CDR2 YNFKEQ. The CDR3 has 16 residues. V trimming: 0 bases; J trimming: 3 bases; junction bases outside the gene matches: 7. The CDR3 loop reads CASSQDDGRAHYEQYF. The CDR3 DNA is TGTGCCAGCAGCCAAGATGACGGGAGGGCGCACTACGAGCAGTACTTC.

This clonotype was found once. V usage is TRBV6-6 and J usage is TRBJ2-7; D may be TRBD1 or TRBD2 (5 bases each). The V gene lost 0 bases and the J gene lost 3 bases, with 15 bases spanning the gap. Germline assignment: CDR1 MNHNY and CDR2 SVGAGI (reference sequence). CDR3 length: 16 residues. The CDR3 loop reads CASSYSIGEKLYEQYF. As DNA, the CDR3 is TGTGCCAGCAGTTACTCGATAGGGGAGAAGCTCTACGAGCAGTACTTC.

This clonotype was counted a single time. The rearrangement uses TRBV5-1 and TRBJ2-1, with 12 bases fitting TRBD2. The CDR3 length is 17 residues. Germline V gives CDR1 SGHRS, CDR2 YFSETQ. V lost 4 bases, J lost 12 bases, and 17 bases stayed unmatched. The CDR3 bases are TGCGCCAGCAGCCCATTGACTAGCGGGAGTGTAATCGATGTGCAGTTCTTC. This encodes CASSPLTSGSVIDVQFF.

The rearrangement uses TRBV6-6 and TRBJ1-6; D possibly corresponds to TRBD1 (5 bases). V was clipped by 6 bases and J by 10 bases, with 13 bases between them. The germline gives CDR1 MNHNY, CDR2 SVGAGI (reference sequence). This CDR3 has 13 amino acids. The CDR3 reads CASRSTVASPLHF. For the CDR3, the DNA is TGTGCCAGCAGGTCGACAGTAGCCTCACCCCTCCACTTT.

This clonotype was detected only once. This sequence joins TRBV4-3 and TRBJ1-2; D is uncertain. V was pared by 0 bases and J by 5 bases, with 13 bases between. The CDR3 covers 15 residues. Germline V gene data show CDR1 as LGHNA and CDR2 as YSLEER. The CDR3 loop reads CASSQDWGAVYGYTF. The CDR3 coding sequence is TGCGCCAGCAGCCAAGATTGGGGAGCGGTGTATGGCTACACCTTC.